The present TCR beta chain was sequenced within a study of response to subunit inactivated influenza vaccine. Germline CDR1 MNHNY, CDR2 SVGAGI (reference sequence). The CDR3 has 12 residues. V lost 6 bases to trimming and J lost 4 bases; unmatched junction nucleotides: 0. About this clonotype: Its antigen is unknown.

Study results and caveats: The authors offered the suggestion that each seasonal influenza vaccination recruits few new T cells.

TCRdb passed the RT-PCR reads through MiXCR, listing each CDR3 protein once. The sample has hundreds of thousands of distinct CDR3 sequences, just over 20% seen once; the top ten hold roughly a tenth. This clonotype originated in a man aged 45 to 70 who received an inactivated influenza vaccine. This sample comprised PBMCs from blood, obtained 21 months after vaccination. V and J are TRBV6-6 and TRBJ1-3; 7 nucleotides agree with TRBD1. The CDR3 spells CASRGQGNTIYF. CDR3 DNA: TGTGCCAGCAGGGGACAGGGAAACACCATATATTTT.